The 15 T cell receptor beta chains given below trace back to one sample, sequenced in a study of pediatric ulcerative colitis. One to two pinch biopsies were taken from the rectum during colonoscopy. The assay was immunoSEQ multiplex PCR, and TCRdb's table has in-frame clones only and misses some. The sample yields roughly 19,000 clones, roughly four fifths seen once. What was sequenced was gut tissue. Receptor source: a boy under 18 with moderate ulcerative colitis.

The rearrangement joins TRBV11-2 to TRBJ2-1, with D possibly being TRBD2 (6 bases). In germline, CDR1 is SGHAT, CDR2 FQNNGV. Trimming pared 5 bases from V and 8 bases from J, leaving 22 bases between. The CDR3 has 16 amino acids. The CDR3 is CASSPGRGPAGDEQFF. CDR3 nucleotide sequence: TGTGCCAGCAGCCCCGGGCGGGGCCCGGCAGGAGATGAGCAGTTCTTC.

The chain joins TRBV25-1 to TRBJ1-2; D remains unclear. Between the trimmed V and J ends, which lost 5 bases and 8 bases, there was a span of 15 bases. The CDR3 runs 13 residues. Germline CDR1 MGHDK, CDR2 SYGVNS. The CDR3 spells CASSFSYPGGYTF. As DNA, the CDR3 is TGTGCCAGCAGTTTCTCTTACCCAGGCGGCTACACCTTC.

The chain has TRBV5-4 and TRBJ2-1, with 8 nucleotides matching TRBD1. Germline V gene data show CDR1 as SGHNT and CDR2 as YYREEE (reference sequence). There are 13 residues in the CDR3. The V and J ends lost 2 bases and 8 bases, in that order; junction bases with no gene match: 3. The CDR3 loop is CASSFTDRDEQFF. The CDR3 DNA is TGTGCCAGCAGCTTCACGGACAGGGATGAGCAGTTCTTC.

The CDR3 sequence: CASSETGTAEAFF. Written as DNA, the CDR3 is TGTGCCAGCAGTGAGACCGGGACAGCCGAAGCTTTCTTT. This chain uses TRBV6-5 with TRBJ1-1, with 7 nucleotides matching TRBD1. Trimming took 5 bases from V and 8 from J; bases not matched to a gene: 8. Germline CDR1 reads MNHEY; CDR2 reads SVGAGI. The CDR3 loop spans 13 amino acids.

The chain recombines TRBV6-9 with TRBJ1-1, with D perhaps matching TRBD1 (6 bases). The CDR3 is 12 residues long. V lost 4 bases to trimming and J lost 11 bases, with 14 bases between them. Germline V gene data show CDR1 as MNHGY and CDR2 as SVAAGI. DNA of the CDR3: TGTGCCAGCAGTTCGACACAGGGAACGGCTTTCTTT. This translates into CASSSTQGTAFF.

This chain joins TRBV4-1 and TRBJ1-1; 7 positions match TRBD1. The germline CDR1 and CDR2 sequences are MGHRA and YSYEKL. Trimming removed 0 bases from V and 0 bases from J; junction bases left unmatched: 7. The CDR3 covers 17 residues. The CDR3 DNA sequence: TGCGCCAGCAGCCAAGAAGACAGGGTGACTTTGAACACTGAAGCTTTCTTT. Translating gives CASSQEDRVTLNTEAFF.

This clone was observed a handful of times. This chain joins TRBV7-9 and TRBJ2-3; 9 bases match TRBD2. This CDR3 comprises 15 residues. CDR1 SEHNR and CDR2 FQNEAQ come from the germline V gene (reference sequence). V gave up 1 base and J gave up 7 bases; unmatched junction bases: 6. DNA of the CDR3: TGTGCCAGCAGCTTAGGTAGCGGGAGCCGATATACGCAGTATTTT. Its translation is CASSLGSGSRYTQYF.

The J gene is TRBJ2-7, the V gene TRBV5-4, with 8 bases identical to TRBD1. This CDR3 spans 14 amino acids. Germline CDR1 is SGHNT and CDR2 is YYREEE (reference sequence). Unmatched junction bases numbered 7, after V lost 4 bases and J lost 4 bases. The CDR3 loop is CASSVGQGAYEQYF. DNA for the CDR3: TGTGCCAGCAGCGTCGGGCAGGGGGCTTACGAGCAGTACTTC.

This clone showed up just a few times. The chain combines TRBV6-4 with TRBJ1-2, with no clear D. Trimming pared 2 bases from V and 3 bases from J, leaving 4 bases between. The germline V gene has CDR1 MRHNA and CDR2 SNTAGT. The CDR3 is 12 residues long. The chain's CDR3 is CASSDRDYGYTF. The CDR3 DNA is TGTGCCAGCAGTGACAGGGACTATGGCTACACCTTC.

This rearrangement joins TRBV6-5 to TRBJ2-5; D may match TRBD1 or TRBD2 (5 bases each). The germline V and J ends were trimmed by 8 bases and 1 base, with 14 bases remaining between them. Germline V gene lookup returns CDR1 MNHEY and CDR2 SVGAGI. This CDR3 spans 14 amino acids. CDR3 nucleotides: TGTGCCAGCGGGCCTTCTGGGGGCCAAGAGACCCAGTACTTC. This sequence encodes CASGPSGGQETQYF.

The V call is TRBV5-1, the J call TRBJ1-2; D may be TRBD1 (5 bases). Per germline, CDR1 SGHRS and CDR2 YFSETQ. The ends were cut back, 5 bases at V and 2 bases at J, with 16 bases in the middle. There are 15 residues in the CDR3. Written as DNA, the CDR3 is TGCGCCAGCAGATCTAATTCAGGGACCAACTATGGCTACACCTTC. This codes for CASRSNSGTNYGYTF. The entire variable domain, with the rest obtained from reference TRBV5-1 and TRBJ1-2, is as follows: KAGVTQTPRYLIKTRGQQVTLSCSPISGHRSVSWYQQTPGQGLQFLFEYFSETQRNKGNFPGRFSGRQFSNSRSEMNVSTLELGDSALYLCASRSNSGTNYGYTFGSGTRLTVV.

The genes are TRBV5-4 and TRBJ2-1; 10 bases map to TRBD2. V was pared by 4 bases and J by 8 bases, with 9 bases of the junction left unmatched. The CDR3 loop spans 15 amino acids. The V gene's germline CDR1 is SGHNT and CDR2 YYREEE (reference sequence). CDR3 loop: CASSGIAGGWDEQFF. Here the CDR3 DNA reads TGTGCCAGCAGCGGAATAGCGGGGGGTTGGGATGAGCAGTTCTTC.

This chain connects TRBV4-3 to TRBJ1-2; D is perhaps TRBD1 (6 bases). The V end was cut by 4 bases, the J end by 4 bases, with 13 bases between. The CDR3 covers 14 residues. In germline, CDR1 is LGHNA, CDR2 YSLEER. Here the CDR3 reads CASSRRTELYGYTF. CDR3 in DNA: TGCGCCAGCAGCCGAAGGACAGAGCTCTATGGCTACACCTTC.

CDR3 nucleotide sequence: TGTGCCAGCTCACCAATGGCCCCGGGACCCATTTTGAAGGCCACTGAAGCTTTCTTT. Its translation: CASSPMAPGPILKATEAFF. The chain employs TRBV18 and TRBJ1-1; D is possibly TRBD1 (5 bases). The CDR3 runs to 19 residues. V lost 2 bases and J lost 4, with 26 bases in between. Germline CDR1 and CDR2: KGHSH and LQKENI. Full variable domain (remainder filled in from reference TRBV18 and TRBJ1-1): NAGVMQNPRHLVRRRGQEARLRCSPMKGHSHVYWYRQLPEEGLKFMVYLQKENIIDESGMPKERFSAEFPKEGPSILRIQQVVRGDSAAYFCASSPMAPGPILKATEAFFGQGTRLTVV.

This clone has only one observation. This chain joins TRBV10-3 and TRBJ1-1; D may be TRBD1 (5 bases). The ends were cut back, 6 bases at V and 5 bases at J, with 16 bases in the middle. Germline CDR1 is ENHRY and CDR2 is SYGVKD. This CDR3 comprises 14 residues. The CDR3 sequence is CAIRIGTGGTEAFF. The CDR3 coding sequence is TGTGCCATCAGGATCGGGACGGGAGGGACTGAAGCTTTCTTT.